The clone carrying this TCR beta chain has a count of ten or more. Its antigen is not identified. Amplified regions were TCR beta CDR3 sequences from RNA transcripts. Using the HTBI primer set, a first-round RT-PCR was run on the TCR CDR3. TCRdb independently ran MiXCR on the multiplex PCR reads; one entry per CDR3 protein. Of some 570,000 distinct CDR3 sequences listed, roughly 15% are singletons. This record belongs to a study of T cells in Graves' hyperthyroidism and ophthalmopathy. Duration under 3 months, a NOSPECS grade of at least 4, and a Clinical Activity Score of at least 3 characterized the ophthalmopathy patients. Whole-study results and caveats: A 13 V-J model separated ophthalmopathy from stable hyperthyroidism.

Sequencing used blood. This TCR was recovered from a woman younger than 35 with Graves' ophthalmopathy.

For the CDR3, the DNA is TGCGCCAGCAGCTTGGAGGGGGAATGGGAAGCTTTCTTT. The encoded protein is CASSLEGEWEAFF. V usage is TRBV5-1 and J usage is TRBJ1-1; D may be TRBD1 (6 bases). The V gene lost 0 bases and the J gene lost 8 bases, with 11 bases spanning the gap. Per the germline V gene, CDR1 is SGHRS and CDR2 is YFSETQ. The CDR3 extends over 13 amino acids.